This TCR beta chain was found in a study of blood T cell repertoires in COVID-19. Germline V gene lookup returns CDR1 SGHAT and CDR2 FQNNGV. CDR3 length: 15 amino acids. The junction had 10 bases not matched to a gene; V was cut back by 5 bases and J by 6 bases. As handled by the study authors: Reference gene primer amplification yielded estimated nucleated cell counts. Assay used: immunoSEQ multiplex PCR; TCRdb lists only in-frame clones, some missing. The DNA was the basis for D and trimming; V, J and clone size are from that table. The data show almost 65,000 clones, more than 75% seen once. The sequenced sample was PBMCs or T cells enriched from blood (not recorded which). This chain connects TRBV11-2 to TRBJ1-2; 9 bases fit TRBD1. The clonotype was recovered from a woman aged 40 to 50 who had recovered from COVID-19. In DNA form, the CDR3 reads TGTGCCAGCAGCCCTCATACAGGGGGCAACGATGGCTACACCTTC. As protein: CASSPHTGGNDGYTF.